The 14 T cell receptor beta chains below all came from one sample that was sequenced in a study of Ad26.COV2.S vaccination and SARS-CoV-2 variants. Treatment defined: about 20 received Ad26.COV2.S at low or high dose, single or two shots; 5 received placebo; per-sample allocation not given. Day 63 after the first vaccine or placebo injection was the time point for sampling. Data came from immunoSEQ multiplex PCR; TCRdb stores just in-frame clones and leaves some out. The sample contains under 550,000 clones, around 89% of which appear only once. This material consisted of peripheral blood, taken in a trial of Ad26.COV2.S vaccine versus placebo. The origin of the receptors is a person aged 18 to 65 who received the Ad26.COV2.S COVID-19 vaccine or a placebo.

The chain carries TRBV19 and TRBJ1-2; no reliable D call. The CDR3 loop spans 11 amino acids. Germline V CDR1 and CDR2: LNHDA, SQIVND (reference sequence). Trimming left V 6 bases short and J 5 bases short, with 7 bases between. The CDR3 sequence: CASRLGYGYTF. DNA for the CDR3: TGTGCCAGTAGACTGGGATATGGCTACACCTTC. The full variable domain, completed using reference TRBV19 and TRBJ1-2, is DGGITQSPKYLFRKEGQNVTLSCEQNLNHDAMYWYRQDPGQGLRLIYYSQIVNDFQKGDIAEGYSVSREKKESFPLTVTSAQKNPTAFYLCASRLGYGYTFGSGTRLTVV.

In this sample, this clone turned up once. The junction and the germline gene differ at one end; a read error may be behind it. The chain links TRBV27 to TRBJ2-1, with D possibly matching TRBD1 (6 bases). Germline CDR1 reads MNHEY; CDR2 reads SMNVEV (reference sequence). CDR3 length equals 15 residues. The CDR3 loop reads CASSSHLTGLGIILF. The DNA for the CDR3 is TGTGCCAGCAGTTCACACCTCACAGGGCTAGGTATAATCCTCTTC.

This clone has only a few counts. This specimen includes other DNA sequences encoding the same CDR3. The CDR3 here is CASSRGHSYEQYF. Written as DNA, the CDR3 is TGTGCCAGCAGCCGGGGACACTCCTACGAGCAGTACTTC. V and J are TRBV6-5 and TRBJ2-7, with D perhaps TRBD1 (6 bases). V lost 6 bases and J 0 bases, leaving 9 bases between the germline ends. This CDR3 is built from 13 residues. Germline assignment: CDR1 MNHEY and CDR2 SVGAGI.

This chain connects TRBV27 to TRBJ1-1; D is perhaps TRBD1 (5 bases). Germline values: CDR1 MNHEY, CDR2 SMNVEV (reference sequence). V lost 7 bases to trimming and J lost 1 base, with 10 bases between them. The CDR3 totals 13 residues. This chain's CDR3 is CASTPGGNTEAFF. DNA for the CDR3: TGTGCCAGCACCCCGGGGGGGAACACTGAAGCTTTCTTT.

V usage is TRBV28 and J usage is TRBJ2-7; 8 nucleotides agree with TRBD1. Germline loops: CDR1 MDHEN, CDR2 SYDVKM. The CDR3 spans 15 residues. J gave up 4 bases and V 6 bases, and 11 bases lay outside the gene matches. CDR3 amino acids: CASSLRTGREYEQYF. Here the CDR3 DNA reads TGTGCCAGCAGCCTACGGACAGGGCGTGAGTACGAGCAGTACTTC.

The chain has TRBV7-8 and TRBJ2-4; maybe TRBD1 (6 bases). The CDR3 sequence is 15 residues long. Trimming cost V 4 bases and J 0 bases, with 10 bases left between them. Germline V lookup: CDR1 SGHVS, CDR2 FQNEAQ. The CDR3, as DNA: TGTGCCAGCAGCTCCCAGGGGCTAGCCAAAAACATTCAGTACTTC. It is translated as CASSSQGLAKNIQYF.

This sequence joins TRBV29-1 and TRBJ2-5, with D possibly TRBD1 on 6 matching bases. CDR3 length: 13 amino acids. The germline gives CDR1 SQVTM, CDR2 ANQGSEA. V lost 7 bases and J lost 4, with 16 bases in between. As DNA, the CDR3 is TGCAGCGCTGGAGACAGGAGAGGAGAGACCCAGTACTTC. This encodes CSAGDRRGETQYF.

This chain's CDR3 is CASSSGAGPTNYGYTF. DNA of the CDR3: TGTGCCAGTAGTAGTGGCGCAGGGCCTACTAACTATGGCTACACCTTC. The genes are TRBV19 and TRBJ1-2; TRBD1 is a possible D gene (5 bases). The CDR3 spans 16 residues. Trimming removed 4 bases at V and 0 bases at J, with 15 bases between. CDR1 LNHDA and CDR2 SQIVND come from the germline V gene (reference sequence).

The chain has TRBV11-3 and TRBJ2-7; D is tentatively TRBD1 or TRBD2 (6 bases each). Germline V gene sequence: CDR1 SGHNT, CDR2 YENEEA. Trimming cost V 4 bases and J 4 bases, with 11 bases left between them. CDR3 size: 13 residues. CDR3 coding DNA: TGTGCCAGCAGCTCCCCGGGGGCATACGAGCAGTACTTC. Translating gives CASSSPGAYEQYF.

The V gene is TRBV28, the J gene TRBJ2-3; a possible D gene is TRBD1 (5 bases). V was pared by 2 bases and J by 5 bases, with 14 bases between. This CDR3 region has 15 residues. CDR1 is MDHEN and CDR2 is SYDVKM in the germline V gene. The DNA for the CDR3 is TGTGCCAGCAGTTTAATGGACAACCAAGGAGATACGCAGTATTTT. This encodes CASSLMDNQGDTQYF.

The chain recombines TRBV5-5 with TRBJ2-3; D remains ambiguous. Germline V gene sequence: CDR1 SGHKS, CDR2 YYEKEE (reference sequence). The CDR3 is 17 amino acids. V was clipped by 0 bases and J by 2 bases, with 16 bases between them. Here the CDR3 DNA reads TGTGCCAGCAGCTTGGGGACGACATCAGTCTTCACAGATACGCAGTATTTT. Its protein is CASSLGTTSVFTDTQYF. The complete variable domain, with remaining parts taken from reference TRBV5-5 and TRBJ2-3, reads DAGVTQSPTHLIKTRGQQVTLRCSPISGHKSVSWYQQVLGQGPQFIFQYYEKEERGRGNFPDRFSARQFPNYSSELNVNALLLGDSALYLCASSLGTTSVFTDTQYFGPGTRLTVL.

This rearrangement joins TRBV2 to TRBJ1-1; possible D gene TRBD1, 5 bases. Germline CDR1 is SNHLY and CDR2 is FYNNEI. The V end lost 6 bases, the J end lost 3 bases, and 17 bases lay between the germline ends. This CDR3 is built from 15 residues. Written as DNA, the CDR3 is TGTGCCAGCAGCGTACGGGGCAGGGCATACACTGAAGCTTTCTTT. It codes for CASSVRGRAYTEAFF.

Regarding this clone: One end of the junction fails to match germline, which may point to a read error. The V gene is TRBV7-7, the J gene TRBJ2-7; D might be TRBD1 or TRBD2, each matching 5 bases. The CDR3 length is 16 residues. Germline CDR1 and CDR2: SSHAT and FNYEAQ (reference sequence). The CDR3 DNA follows: TGTGCTAGCAGCTTAGGGGAAGGGACCGAGTTCTACGAGCAGTACTTC. It yields the protein CASSLGEGTEFYEQYF.

The genes are TRBV3-1 (or the pseudogene TRBV3-2) and TRBJ2-3; 10 bases line up with TRBD2. V lost 2 bases, J lost 4 bases, and 3 bases stayed unmatched. Germline assignment: CDR1 LGHDT and CDR2 YNNKEL (reference sequence). This CDR3 contains 15 residues. In DNA form, the CDR3 reads TGTGCCAGCAGCCAAATTCTAGCGGGGGCAGATACGCAGTATTTT. It translates to CASSQILAGADTQYF.